This T cell receptor beta chain is drawn from a study of cytomegalovirus exposure and HLA in healthy donors. Study results and caveats: Analysis was carried out at a later point, and it linked a missense DCLRE1C variant to TCR beta V- and J-gene trimming. In a later analysis, across HLA loci, associated TCR counts were highest for DRB1, lowest for HLA-C. Earlier analysis found most TCR beta V segments productive about 87% or about 30% of the time.

In its sample, this clone was seen once. The target antigen is unknown. Amplification used 60 Vbeta primers and 13 Jbeta primers. The assay was immunoSEQ multiplex PCR, and TCRdb's table has in-frame clones only and misses some. Of about 120,000 clones listed, 70% to 80% are singletons. Nominally healthy donors provided the samples, though records likely missed some immune exposures. The V gene lost 0 bases and the J gene lost 2 bases, with 20 bases spanning the gap. Germline CDR1 reads SGHNT; CDR2 reads YYREEE (reference sequence). The CDR3 spans 18 residues. This sequence originates from a woman aged 40 to 50 in good health and CMV-seropositive. Material: PBMCs. V gene TRBV5-4 combines with J gene TRBJ1-2; D perhaps matches TRBD1 (5 bases). CDR3 nucleotides: TGTGCCAGCAGCTTGGCCGGAAAGTTGGGGCCCACCAACTATGGCTACACCTTC. It encodes CASSLAGKLGPTNYGYTF.